The next 17 T cell receptor beta chains were all read from a single sample in a study of human T cells and chemical hapten exposure. TCRdb re-called the RACE reads with MiXCR, one entry per CDR3 protein. The sample holds roughly 100,000 distinct CDR3 sequences, approximately 8.2% seen once. The time point was: healthy volunteer bleed at 2 weeks. Extraction of total RNA was performed on unfractionated whole blood. Source material: whole blood. All receptors derive from a female donor in good health. Some clones in this sample may be carry-over from other donors' samples.

This clonotype was recorded a few times. The chain combines TRBV7-2 with TRBJ1-2, with 7 bases that match TRBD1. CDR3 length: 16 amino acids. Germline-derived CDR1 and CDR2 are SGHTA and FQGNSA. With V trimmed by 1 base and J by 0 bases, 5 bases remained unmatched. In DNA form, the CDR3 reads TGTGCCAGCAGCTTAGGTGGGGGACAGTCTAACTATGGCTACACCTTC. Its translation: CASSLGGGQSNYGYTF. Based on the CDR3 plus reference TRBV7-2 and TRBJ1-2, the full variable domain is GAGVSQSPSNKVTEKGKDVELRCDPISGHTALYWYRQSLGQGLEFLIYFQGNSAPDKSGLPSDRFSAERTGGSVSTLTIQRTQQEDSAVYLCASSLGGGQSNYGYTFGSGTRLTVV.

This clonotype was detected many times. The genes are TRBV11-2 and TRBJ1-4, with D unclear. The V end was cut by 4 bases, the J end by 0 bases, with 9 bases between. Germline V CDR1 and CDR2: SGHAT, FQNNGV. CDR3 length equals 15 residues. CDR3 region: CASSSNPATNEKLFF. The DNA for the CDR3 is TGTGCCAGCAGCTCTAACCCCGCAACTAATGAAAAACTGTTTTTT. The whole variable domain, filled in from reference TRBV11-2 and TRBJ1-4, reads EAGVAQSPRYKIIEKRQSVAFWCNPISGHATLYWYQQILGQGPKLLIQFQNNGVVDDSQLPKDRFSAERLKGVDSTLKIQPAKLEDSAVYLCASSSNPATNEKLFFGSGTQLSVL.

This clonotype was recorded a few times. The genes are TRBV20-1 and TRBJ2-7; 12 positions agree with TRBD2. V lost 0 bases, J lost 2 bases, and 14 bases stayed unmatched. From germline, CDR1 is DFQATT and CDR2 SNEGSKA (reference sequence). The CDR3 runs to 19 residues. The CDR3 sequence: CSARDSVGSSGRGTYEQYF. Written as DNA, the CDR3 is TGCAGTGCTAGAGATTCGGTAGGGTCTAGCGGGAGGGGAACCTACGAGCAGTACTTC.

This clonotype was seen a few times. The chain is built from TRBV7-2 and TRBJ2-7; D remains unclear. The CDR3 length is 15 residues. The V gene's germline CDR1 is SGHTA and CDR2 FQGNSA. Between the trimmed V and J ends, which lost 5 bases and 0 bases, there was a span of 14 bases. CDR3 residues: CASSSYSGNSYEQYF. The CDR3 DNA follows: TGTGCCAGCAGCAGCTATTCCGGTAACTCCTACGAGCAGTACTTC.

This chain joins TRBV3-1 and TRBJ2-1; 13 bases are a match to TRBD2. The germline V gene has CDR1 LGHDT and CDR2 YNNKEL (reference sequence). The CDR3 spans 20 residues. V shed 3 bases and J 0 bases; nucleotides not matched to a gene: 11. CDR3 region: CASSHSTSGRTPSSYNEQFF. The DNA of the CDR3 is TGTGCCAGCAGCCATTCGACTAGCGGGAGGACTCCGAGCTCCTACAATGAGCAGTTCTTC.

This clonotype was observed a handful of times. This chain connects TRBV12-3 or TRBV12-4 to TRBJ2-1; D tentatively reads TRBD1 or TRBD2 (5 bases each). The CDR3 extends over 14 amino acids. V gave up 3 bases and J gave up 6 bases, with 12 bases separating them. This CDR3 reads CASSLSQGPNEQFF. CDR3 nucleotide sequence: TGTGCCAGCAGTTTGTCCCAGGGACCCAATGAGCAGTTCTTC.

V usage is TRBV4-2 and J usage is TRBJ2-2, with 12 nucleotides matching TRBD2. CDR1 and CDR2 (germline): LGHNA, YNFKEQ. Losses at the gene ends were 4 bases for V and 4 bases for J; bases not matched to a gene: 4. This CDR3 contains 16 residues. The CDR3 nucleotides are TGTGCCAGCAGCCTGACTAGCGGGAGTAGCACCGGGGAGCTGTTTTTT. This encodes CASSLTSGSSTGELFF.

This clonotype was counted a few times. This rearrangement joins TRBV24-1 to TRBJ1-2; D is ambiguous. CDR1 is KGHDR and CDR2 is SFDVKD in the germline V gene. The CDR3 covers 11 residues. Deletions cut 0 bases from V and 13 bases from J, with 8 bases between. The CDR3: CATSDLTAFTF. The CDR3 DNA sequence: TGTGCCACCAGTGATTTGACAGCCTTCACCTTC.

The sample holds many counts of this clonotype. The chain is built from TRBV7-6 and TRBJ2-3, with 7 bases fitting TRBD1. Germline values: CDR1 SGHVS, CDR2 FNYEAQ. This CDR3 has 15 residues. Losses at the gene ends were 3 bases for V and 1 base for J; bases not matched to a gene: 4. The CDR3 is CASSFGQAGTDTQYF. In nucleotides, the CDR3 is TGTGCCAGCAGCTTTGGACAGGCCGGCACAGATACGCAGTATTTT.

This clonotype occurred a few times. J is TRBJ1-1 and V is TRBV5-1, with 7 bases fitting TRBD1. CDR3 length: 15 amino acids. Germline values: CDR1 SGHRS, CDR2 YFSETQ. The V gene end was trimmed by 0 bases and the J gene end by 1 base; junction bases not matched to a gene: 3. CDR3 DNA: TGCGCCAGCAGCTTGGGCTGGACAGGGAACACTGAAGCTTTCTTT. Translated, it gives CASSLGWTGNTEAFF.

This clonotype has a count of ten or more. This chain links TRBV20-1 with TRBJ2-7, with TRBD1 as a possible D gene (6 bases). The V end was cut by 0 bases, the J end by 3 bases, with 9 bases between. This CDR3 has 13 amino acids. The germline CDR1 and CDR2 sequences are DFQATT and SNEGSKA (reference sequence). CDR3 nucleotide sequence: TGCAGTGCTAGAGACGCAGGGGTCTACGAGCAGTACTTC. Its translation: CSARDAGVYEQYF.

Worth noting for this clonotype: Possible read error: a much larger clone is one base away. The chain is built from TRBV28 and TRBJ1-1; unclear D gene. Looked up from germline, CDR1 is MDHEN and CDR2 is SYDVKM. CDR3 length equals 14 residues. V lost 5 bases and J lost 1, with 11 bases in between. The CDR3 protein is CASSPGIGNTEAFF. The CDR3 DNA follows: TGTGCCAGCAGTCCTGGGATAGGGAACACTGAAGCTTTCTTT.

This clonotype was counted a few times. V and J are TRBV2 and TRBJ2-7, with D perhaps matching TRBD1 (5 bases). This CDR3 spans 16 amino acids. Between the trimmed V and J ends, which lost 5 bases and 0 bases, there was a span of 17 bases. Germline V lookup: CDR1 SNHLY, CDR2 FYNNEI. CDR3 coding DNA: TGTGCCAGCAGTCCTAACTACCCGGACATCTCCTACGAGCAGTACTTC. It translates to CASSPNYPDISYEQYF.

The V and J genes are TRBV5-6 and TRBJ2-3, with 11 bases matching TRBD2. Germline V gene sequence: CDR1 SGHDT, CDR2 YYEEEE. The CDR3 loop spans 17 amino acids. Trimming took 3 bases from V and 2 from J; bases not matched to a gene: 8. The CDR3 DNA follows: TGTGCCAGCAGCTCCGAGACTAGCGGGACCCCCACAGATACGCAGTATTTT. It translates to CASSSETSGTPTDTQYF. Based on the CDR3 plus reference TRBV5-6 and TRBJ2-3, the full variable domain is DAGVTQSPTHLIKTRGQQVTLRCSPKSGHDTVSWYQQALGQGPQFIFQYYEEEERQRGNFPDRFSGHQFPNYSSELNVNALLLGDSALYLCASSSETSGTPTDTQYFGPGTRLTVL.

This clonotype is labeled medium-sized. This chain joins TRBV30 and TRBJ2-1; D may be TRBD1 or TRBD2 (5 bases each). The CDR3 has 15 amino acids. V was shortened by 4 bases and J by 7 bases, with 20 bases between the two germline ends. Germline-derived CDR1 and CDR2 are GTSNPN and SVGIG (reference sequence). The CDR3 sequence: CAWNEGYGNENEQFF. The CDR3 DNA sequence: TGTGCCTGGAACGAGGGGTACGGGAATGAAAATGAGCAGTTCTTC.

The gene calls are TRBV5-6 and TRBJ2-7; D perhaps matches TRBD1 (6 bases). The CDR3 length is 14 residues. V was cut by 4 bases and J by 0 bases, with 11 bases left in between. Germline CDR1 SGHDT, CDR2 YYEEEE. The CDR3 protein is CASSTGTNSYEQYF. CDR3 DNA sequence: TGTGCCAGCAGCACCGGGACAAACTCCTACGAGCAGTACTTC.

This clonotype was detected ten times or more. The gene calls are TRBV5-1 and TRBJ2-7; 7 nucleotides match TRBD1. Looked up from germline, CDR1 is SGHRS and CDR2 is YFSETQ. This CDR3 comprises 15 residues. V shed 4 bases, J shed 2 bases, and the junction held 9 bases outside the gene matches. The CDR3: CASSGGQQGTYEQYF. The CDR3 DNA reads TGCGCCAGCAGCGGGGGACAGCAGGGGACCTACGAGCAGTACTTC.